This passage covers 7 T cell receptor beta chains from one sample sequenced in a study of blood T cell repertoires in COVID-19. TCRdb's table, derived via immunoSEQ multiplex PCR, lists solely in-frame clones and lacks some. Among about 190,000 clones listed, roughly 83% were seen once. Sequencing input: PBMCs or T cells enriched from blood (not recorded which). These receptors originate from a woman aged 25 to 39 who had recovered from COVID-19.

The chain recombines TRBV5-1 with TRBJ2-2; D is possibly TRBD2 (6 bases). The CDR3 is 14 residues long. Germline V lookup: CDR1 SGHRS, CDR2 YFSETQ. Trimming shortened V by 3 bases and J by 6 bases, and 12 bases separated the two germline ends. CDR3 sequence reads: CASSSGGVPGELFF. CDR3 coding DNA: TGCGCCAGCAGCTCGGGCGGGGTGCCCGGGGAGCTGTTTTTT. The whole variable domain, remainder taken from reference TRBV5-1 and TRBJ2-2, is KAGVTQTPRYLIKTRGQQVTLSCSPISGHRSVSWYQQTPGQGLQFLFEYFSETQRNKGNFPGRFSGRQFSNSRSEMNVSTLELGDSALYLCASSSGGVPGELFFGEGSRLTVL.

V gene TRBV7-9 combines with J gene TRBJ2-1; 7 nucleotides match TRBD2. V was pared by 3 bases and J by 5 bases, with 7 bases of the junction left unmatched. CDR1 and CDR2 from the germline V gene are SEHNR and FQNEAQ (reference sequence). CDR3 length equals 15 residues. The CDR3 loop is CASSFEERGNNEQFF. The CDR3 DNA is TGTGCCAGCAGCTTTGAGGAGCGGGGTAACAATGAGCAGTTCTTC.

The chain employs TRBV29-1 and TRBJ2-2; 8 bases are a match to TRBD2. Germline values: CDR1 SQVTM, CDR2 ANQGSEA. V gave up 7 bases and J gave up 1 base; unmatched junction bases: 5. The CDR3 is made up of 14 amino acids. CDR3 region: CSAASGWNTGELFF. The CDR3 DNA reads TGCAGCGCAGCTAGCGGGTGGAACACCGGGGAGCTGTTTTTT.

The genes are TRBV3-1 (or the pseudogene TRBV3-2) and TRBJ2-3; 8 nucleotides agree with TRBD1. The CDR3 is 16 amino acids. Germline loops: CDR1 LGHDT, CDR2 YNNKEL (reference sequence). Losses at the gene ends were 4 bases for V and 2 bases for J; bases not matched to a gene: 8. The CDR3 DNA is TGTGCCAGCAGCCTTCACAGGACAGGGAACACAGATACGCAGTATTTT. Amino acid sequence: CASSLHRTGNTDTQYF.

This chain links TRBV2 with TRBJ2-7; D is perhaps TRBD2 (6 bases). V lost 4 bases and J lost 4, with 11 bases in between. CDR1 and CDR2 (germline): SNHLY, FYNNEI. CDR3 length: 13 amino acids. CDR3 bases: TGTGCCAGCAGTGGGGCGGGACGGTACGAGCAGTACTTC. It specifies CASSGAGRYEQYF. The variable domain in full, with the rest retrieved from reference TRBV2 and TRBJ2-7, is EPEVTQTPSHQVTQMGQEVILRCVPISNHLYFYWYRQILGQKVEFLVSFYNNEISEKSEIFDDQFSVERPDGSNFTLKIRSTKLEDSAMYFCASSGAGRYEQYFGPGTRLTVT.

This clone was counted ten times or more. V and J are TRBV6-6 and TRBJ2-2, with 7 bases fitting TRBD1. V shed 6 bases, J shed 6 bases, and the junction held 10 bases outside the gene matches. CDR1 and CDR2 (germline): MNHNY, SVGAGI (reference sequence). CDR3 length: 15 residues. CDR3 DNA: TGTGCCAGCAGCCCCCCCGGGACAGTGGCCGGGGAGCTGTTTTTT. The encoded protein is CASSPPGTVAGELFF.

CDR3 region: CSVTTPRVSSYEQYF. The CDR3 DNA follows: TGCAGCGTCACGACCCCTCGGGTAAGCTCCTACGAGCAGTACTTC. V gene TRBV29-1 combines with J gene TRBJ2-7; D remains unclear. V was shortened by 6 bases and J by 0 bases, with 18 bases between the two germline ends. The CDR3 runs 15 residues. Germline lookup yields CDR1 SQVTM and CDR2 ANQGSEA.